This T cell receptor (beta chain) was sequenced for a study of Graves' ophthalmopathy and Graves' hyperthyroidism. The authors amplified TCR beta CDR3 regions, and they did so from RNA transcripts for repertoire sequencing. RT-PCR in the first round used HTBI primers; a second-round multiplex PCR followed. Each CDR3 protein is one row after TCRdb ran MiXCR on the multiplex PCR reads. The sample consists of hundreds of thousands of distinct CDR3 sequences, about two fifths of them appearing once. V shed 2 bases and J 6 bases; nucleotides not matched to a gene: 7. Germline CDR1 SGHAT, CDR2 FQNNGV. This CDR3 has 16 residues. This clonotype has more than one count but fewer than ten. Its antigen is not identified. General study findings and limits: In blood appeared most of the expanded thyroid clonotypes whose frequency exceeded 0.001. In separating ophthalmopathy from stable hyperthyroidism, a 13-signature model achieved around 85% sensitivity and 81.08% specificity.

Moderate-to-severe activity, CAS ≥3, NOSPECS ≥4 and a duration under 3 months were seen in donors with ophthalmopathy. 7.5 to 10 ml of fresh blood yielded the PBMCs by density gradient. The sequencing input was peripheral blood. The genes are TRBV11-2 and TRBJ2-5, with 12 positions matching TRBD2. The source of this sequence is an adult man with Graves' ophthalmopathy. In DNA form, the CDR3 reads TGTGCCAGCAGCTTATCTAGCGGGGGGGCCGGCAAGACCCAGTACTTC. It specifies CASSLSSGGAGKTQYF. The full variable domain, its missing parts supplied by reference TRBV11-2 and TRBJ2-5, is EAGVAQSPRYKIIEKRQSVAFWCNPISGHATLYWYQQILGQGPKLLIQFQNNGVVDDSQLPKDRFSAERLKGVDSTLKIQPAKLEDSAVYLCASSLSSGGAGKTQYFGPGTRLLVL.